The 13 T cell receptor beta chains presented below share a single source sample, sequenced in a study of T cells in Graves' hyperthyroidism and ophthalmopathy. RNA transcripts were the template for amplifying TCR beta CDR3 regions. The HTBI primer set was used in a first-round RT-PCR of the TCR CDR3. In TCRdb, the multiplex PCR reads were re-called with MiXCR into one record per CDR3 protein. The profile shows around 350,000 distinct CDR3 sequences, approximately 19% of them singletons. Sequencing used blood. These receptors were taken from a woman between 18 and 29 years old with Graves' hyperthyroidism.

There are many counts of this clonotype. V is TRBV27 and J is TRBJ2-7; the D gene is possibly TRBD2 (7 bases). The V gene lost 6 bases and the J gene lost 0 bases, with 15 bases spanning the gap. Germline CDR1 reads MNHEY; CDR2 reads SMNVEV (reference sequence). The CDR3 length is 15 residues. CDR3 in DNA: TGTGCCAGCAGGAACGGGGGGCCTTTCTCCTACGAGCAGTACTTC. It specifies CASRNGGPFSYEQYF.

This clonotype came up many times. The V and J genes are TRBV15 and TRBJ2-5; 11 bases agree with TRBD2. The CDR3 contains 16 residues. Germline V gene data show CDR1 as LNHNV and CDR2 as YYDKDF (reference sequence). J gave up 4 bases and V 6 bases, and 10 bases lay outside the gene matches. CDR3 sequence (DNA): TGTGCCACCAGGGCTGATAGCGGGGGGGAGTTAGAGACCCAGTACTTC. This sequence encodes CATRADSGGELETQYF.

This chain joins TRBV5-6 and TRBJ1-5; D gene uncertain. The germline CDR1 and CDR2 sequences are SGHDT and YYEEEE. The CDR3 totals 16 residues. The V and J ends lost 0 bases and 0 bases respectively, with 10 bases between them. For the CDR3, the DNA is TGTGCCAGCAGCTTGGCCGCGGGGTATAGCAATCAGCCCCAGCATTTT. Its protein product is CASSLAAGYSNQPQHF. The whole variable domain, remainder taken from reference TRBV5-6 and TRBJ1-5, is DAGVTQSPTHLIKTRGQQVTLRCSPKSGHDTVSWYQQALGQGPQFIFQYYEEEERQRGNFPDRFSGHQFPNYSSELNVNALLLGDSALYLCASSLAAGYSNQPQHFGDGTRLSIL.

This clonotype was recorded many times. The V and J genes are TRBV6-1 and TRBJ1-1; tentative D call: TRBD1 (5 bases). The V and J ends lost 6 bases and 4 bases respectively, with 15 bases between them. CDR3 length: 14 residues. Germline loops: CDR1 MNHNS, CDR2 SASEGT. CDR3 residues: CASSPGIQGTEAFF. The DNA for the CDR3 is TGTGCCAGCAGCCCAGGGATTCAGGGCACTGAAGCTTTCTTT.

This clonotype occurred many times. The CDR3 sequence is CASVPTRQEFYEQYF. The CDR3 region has the DNA TGTGCTAGTGTCCCCACCCGACAGGAATTTTACGAGCAGTACTTC. The chain links TRBV12-5 to TRBJ2-7; a possible D gene is TRBD1 (6 bases). From germline, CDR1 is LGHNT and CDR2 FRNRAP. The germline V and J ends were trimmed by 7 bases and 4 bases, with 20 bases remaining between them. This CDR3 spans 15 amino acids.

This clonotype was detected many times. The CDR3 DNA reads as TGTGCCAGCAATTTCGGCGGCACAACTAATGAAAAACTGTTTTTT. It translates to CASNFGGTTNEKLFF. The V and J genes are TRBV6-2 or TRBV6-3 and TRBJ1-4; no firm D call. V was pared by 7 bases and J by 0 bases, with 12 bases between. The CDR3 length is 15 residues. Germline V CDR1 and CDR2: MNHEY, SVGEGT.

This clonotype has ten or more counts. This chain joins TRBV6-1 and TRBJ1-1; D gene ambiguous. This CDR3 contains 14 residues. Germline CDR1 is MNHNS and CDR2 is SASEGT. The V gene lost 7 bases and the J gene lost 2 bases, with 14 bases spanning the gap. For the CDR3, the DNA is TGTGCCAGCACCGAGCCGTGGATAAACACTGAAGCTTTCTTT. Translation: CASTEPWINTEAFF.

The table lists this clonotype with many counts. V usage is TRBV30 and J usage is TRBJ1-5, with a weak D call TRBD1 (5 bases). Germline values: CDR1 GTSNPN, CDR2 SVGIG (reference sequence). The CDR3 sequence is 15 residues long. Trimming took 2 bases from V and 0 from J, leaving 11 bases between them. CDR3: CAWSFGQGSNQPQHF. In DNA, the CDR3 is TGTGCCTGGAGTTTTGGGCAGGGTAGCAATCAGCCCCAGCATTTT. The entire variable domain, with the rest obtained from reference TRBV30 and TRBJ1-5, is as follows: SQTIHQWPATLVQPVGSPLSLECTVEGTSNPNLYWYRQAAGRGLQLLFYSVGIGQISSEVPQNLSASRPQDRQFILSSKKLLLSDSGFYLCAWSFGQGSNQPQHFGDGTRLSIL.

This clonotype was seen at least ten times. The chain recombines TRBV12-3 or TRBV12-4 with TRBJ2-2; TRBD2 agrees at 7 bases. The CDR3 has 16 amino acids. The V gene end was trimmed by 6 bases and the J gene end by 2 bases; junction bases not matched to a gene: 9. The CDR3 coding sequence is TGTGCCAGCAGCCCCACCGGGACTAACAACACCGGGGAGCTGTTTTTT. This gives the protein CASSPTGTNNTGELFF.

The table lists this clonotype with a few counts. The chain couples TRBV30 to TRBJ2-7; TRBD1 might be the D (5 bases). The CDR3 totals 14 residues. V dropped 5 bases and J dropped 0 bases, with 14 bases sitting between them. From germline, CDR1 is GTSNPN and CDR2 SVGIG (reference sequence). CDR3: CAWAEDISSYEQYF. CDR3 DNA sequence: TGTGCCTGGGCCGAGGACATAAGCTCCTACGAGCAGTACTTC.

This clonotype was observed many times. J is TRBJ1-5 and V is TRBV19; D perhaps matches TRBD1 (5 bases). Looked up from germline, CDR1 is LNHDA and CDR2 is SQIVND (reference sequence). The V and J ends lost 9 bases and 0 bases respectively, with 18 bases between them. This CDR3 is 16 amino acids long. The CDR3 DNA sequence: TGTGCCAGCTCGGGTCAGGGACCAGATAGCAATCAGCCCCAGCATTTT. Encoded protein: CASSGQGPDSNQPQHF. Looking up the rest from reference TRBV19 and TRBJ1-5 gives the full variable domain: DGGITQSPKYLFRKEGQNVTLSCEQNLNHDAMYWYRQDPGQGLRLIYYSQIVNDFQKGDIAEGYSVSREKKESFPLTVTSAQKNPTAFYLCASSGQGPDSNQPQHFGDGTRLSIL.

The table lists this clonotype with many counts. The chain is built from TRBV19 and TRBJ1-5; 7 nucleotides match TRBD1. CDR1 and CDR2 (germline): LNHDA, SQIVND (reference sequence). There are 12 residues in the CDR3. The trim removed 9 bases at V and 7 bases at J, leaving 6 bases unmatched. DNA of the CDR3: TGTGCCAGCACAGGGGAGGGCCAGCCCCAGCATTTT. This encodes CASTGEGQPQHF.

In regard to this clonotype: A single base separates this from a much larger clone, so it may be a read error. V usage is TRBV20-1 and J usage is TRBJ2-7, with D possibly being TRBD1 (6 bases). The CDR3 extends over 13 amino acids. Germline V gene data show CDR1 as DFQATT and CDR2 as SNEGSKA (reference sequence). CDR3 sequence: CSAGTGPIYEQDF. The CDR3, as DNA: TGCAGTGCTGGCACAGGGCCGATCTACGAGCAGGACTTC.